This TCR beta chain was sequenced in a study of cytomegalovirus exposure and HLA in healthy donors. A remark on this clone: What it recognizes is unknown.

The junction had 5 bases not matched to a gene; V was cut back by 4 bases and J by 4 bases. The CDR3 has 14 amino acids. Per the germline V gene, CDR1 is SGHNT and CDR2 is YYREEE (reference sequence). Study observations and caveats: Published work reported that the classifier diagnosed cytomegalovirus status with high specificity and sensitivity. Most observed TCR sequences were rare, whereas some public TCRs were detected in many donors.

The donors were part of the validation cohort of some 120 subjects. That cohort was separate from the first cohort, which comprised 670 or so subjects. The protocol was immunoSEQ multiplex PCR, while the TCRdb copy is restricted to in-frame clones and leaves out a portion. The sample consists of 190,000 or so clones, about 86% of them appearing once. The material sequenced was PBMCs. The clonotype comes from a woman younger than 30 in good health and CMV-seropositive. The chain has TRBV5-4 and TRBJ2-3; 8 positions match TRBD2. The CDR3 DNA reads as TGTGCCAGCAGCACCGGGGGGGGGCCAGATACGCAGTATTTT. Amino acids: CASSTGGGPDTQYF.